The following is a TCR beta chain sequence with its context. Methods used by the authors: From reference gene primer amplification, estimates of nucleated cell counts were derived. Profiled with immunoSEQ multiplex PCR; TCRdb holds only in-frame clones, not every one. From that table come the V and J calls and clone size; the DNA was used to work out D and trimming. This sample yields about 180,000 clones, of which about 81% are seen a single time; roughly 12% belongs to the top ten. The data belong to a study of blood T cell repertoires in COVID-19. Whole-study context: T cells, B-cell-depleted T cells, or PBMCs supplied cDNA or gDNA.

Seattle's enrolled individuals joined amid active infection and were then monitored longitudinally. V was pared by 4 bases and J by 6 bases, with 6 bases of the junction left unmatched. The CDR3 length is 14 residues. From germline, CDR1 is SNHLY and CDR2 FYNNEI. This chain uses TRBV2 with TRBJ1-5, with TRBD1 matching 7 bases. This TCR came from a woman at least 80 years old with COVID-19, enrolled during active disease. The sample comprised peripheral blood. The CDR3 protein is CASSARGEVQPQHF. CDR3 nucleotides: TGTGCCAGCAGTGCCAGGGGGGAAGTTCAGCCCCAGCATTTT.